This passage covers 10 T cell receptor beta chains from one sample sequenced in a study of cytomegalovirus exposure and HLA in healthy donors. In the PCR, 60 Vbeta and 13 Jbeta primers were used. Assay: immunoSEQ multiplex PCR; the TCRdb copy retains only in-frame clones and omits some. The sample comprises over 120,000 clones, 75% of which are singletons, and 6% to 8.5% rests with the top ten. The specimen sequenced was PBMCs. The receptor source for this set is a man aged 25 to 45 in good health and CMV-seronegative.

The genes are TRBV5-4 and TRBJ2-1, with 9 nucleotides matching TRBD2. The CDR3 has 15 residues. The V gene end was trimmed by 1 base and the J gene end by 6 bases; junction bases not matched to a gene: 5. CDR1 SGHNT and CDR2 YYREEE come from the germline V gene (reference sequence). CDR3 protein: CASSLNSGGGNEQFF. The CDR3 DNA follows: TGTGCCAGCAGCTTGAATAGCGGGGGAGGCAATGAGCAGTTCTTC.

The rearrangement uses TRBV5-4 and TRBJ1-3; no reliable D call. This CDR3 spans 16 amino acids. Between the trimmed V and J ends, which lost 1 base and 0 bases, there was a span of 11 bases. The germline V gene encodes CDR1 SGHNT and CDR2 YYREEE (reference sequence). Here the CDR3 reads CASSLSGGDSGNTIYF. Written as DNA, the CDR3 is TGTGCCAGCAGCTTGAGTGGCGGCGACTCTGGAAACACCATATATTTT.

The chain is built from TRBV28 and TRBJ1-2, with D possibly being TRBD1 (5 bases). This CDR3 comprises 15 residues. Per the germline V gene, CDR1 is MDHEN and CDR2 is SYDVKM. V was cut by 4 bases and J by 0 bases, with 12 bases left in between. This chain's CDR3 is CASSSGGGPNYGYTF. CDR3 sequence (DNA): TGTGCCAGCAGTTCCGGGGGGGGACCTAACTATGGCTACACCTTC.

The chain combines TRBV29-1 with TRBJ2-1, with D hard to call. Trimming cost V 3 bases and J 9 bases, with 9 bases left between them. The CDR3 is 11 residues long. Germline V lookup: CDR1 SQVTM, CDR2 ANQGSEA. This CDR3 reads CSVEVFSEQFF. Written as DNA, the CDR3 is TGCAGCGTTGAGGTGTTTAGTGAGCAGTTCTTC.

The rearrangement links TRBV7-3 to TRBJ2-2, with D maybe TRBD1 (6 bases). The V end was cut by 3 bases, the J end by 7 bases, with 12 bases between. Germline V lookup: CDR1 SGHTA, CDR2 FQGTGA. The CDR3 extends over 14 amino acids. The CDR3 loop is CASSLGASNGELFF. CDR3 sequence (DNA): TGTGCCAGCAGCTTGGGGGCAAGCAACGGGGAGCTGTTTTTT.

The chain couples TRBV2 to TRBJ2-5; 8 bases match TRBD1. The CDR3 extends over 17 amino acids. Germline V CDR1 and CDR2: SNHLY, FYNNEI. Trimming cost V 4 bases and J 4 bases; bases outside gene matches: 14. The DNA of the CDR3 is TGTGCCAGCAGTGTGTTTCCCGGGCAGGGGGCCGGAGAGACCCAGTACTTC. This sequence encodes CASSVFPGQGAGETQYF.

Note on this clone: The junction departs from germline at one end; a sequencing error may be responsible. J is TRBJ2-6 and V is TRBV6-5; the D gene is possibly TRBD1 (6 bases). Germline lookup yields CDR1 MNHEY and CDR2 SVGAGI. This CDR3 region has 15 residues. CDR3 loop: CASSYGGSGANGLTF. CDR3 bases: TGTGCCAGCAGTTACGGGGGCTCTGGGGCCAACGGCCTGACTTTC.

This chain joins TRBV6-1 and TRBJ1-1, with 9 bases matching TRBD1. Losses at the gene ends were 3 bases for V and 3 bases for J; bases not matched to a gene: 5. Germline-derived CDR1 and CDR2 are MNHNS and SASEGT. The CDR3 covers 15 residues. The DNA for the CDR3 is TGTGCCAGCAGTGAGATGACAGGGGGGGACACTGAAGCTTTCTTT. Amino acids: CASSEMTGGDTEAFF.

This clone was counted a few times. The chain links TRBV5-6 to TRBJ1-5; the D is unclear. The CDR3 runs to 14 residues. CDR1 is SGHDT and CDR2 is YYEEEE in the germline V gene. Between the trimmed V and J ends, which lost 4 bases and 5 bases, there was a span of 13 bases. The DNA of the CDR3 is TGTGCCAGCAGCCTGGGGAGCCAAGATCAGCCCCAGCATTTT. It translates to CASSLGSQDQPQHF. Together with reference TRBV5-6 and TRBJ1-5, the CDR3 gives the full variable domain: DAGVTQSPTHLIKTRGQQVTLRCSPKSGHDTVSWYQQALGQGPQFIFQYYEEEERQRGNFPDRFSGHQFPNYSSELNVNALLLGDSALYLCASSLGSQDQPQHFGDGTRLSIL.

The V and J genes are TRBV21-1 and TRBJ2-2; the D segment call TRBD2 is taken from the table without a DNA check. TRBV21-1 is termed a pseudogene. CDR3 length equals 17 residues. CDR3 sequence reads: CASSNQGLEVSTGELFF. DNA for the CDR3: TGTGCCAGCAGCAACCAAGGACTAGAAGTTTCCACCGGGGAGCTGTTTTTT.